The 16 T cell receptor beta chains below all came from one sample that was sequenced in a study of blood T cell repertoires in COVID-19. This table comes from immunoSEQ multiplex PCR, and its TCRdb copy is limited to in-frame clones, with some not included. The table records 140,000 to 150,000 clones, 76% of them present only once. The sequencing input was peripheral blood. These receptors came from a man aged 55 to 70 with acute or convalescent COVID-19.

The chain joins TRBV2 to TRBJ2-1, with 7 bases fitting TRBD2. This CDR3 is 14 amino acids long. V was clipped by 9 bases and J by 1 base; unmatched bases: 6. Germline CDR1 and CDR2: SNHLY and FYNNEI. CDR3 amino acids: CASDLAESYNEQFF. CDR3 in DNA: TGTGCCAGTGATCTAGCGGAATCCTACAATGAGCAGTTCTTC.

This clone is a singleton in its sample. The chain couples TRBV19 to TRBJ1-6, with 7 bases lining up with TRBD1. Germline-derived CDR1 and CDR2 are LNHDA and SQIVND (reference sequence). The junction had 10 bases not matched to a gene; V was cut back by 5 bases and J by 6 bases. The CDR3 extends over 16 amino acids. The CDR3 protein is CASSSAGTERNSPLHF. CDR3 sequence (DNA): TGTGCCAGTAGTTCGGCCGGGACAGAACGTAATTCACCCCTCCACTTT.

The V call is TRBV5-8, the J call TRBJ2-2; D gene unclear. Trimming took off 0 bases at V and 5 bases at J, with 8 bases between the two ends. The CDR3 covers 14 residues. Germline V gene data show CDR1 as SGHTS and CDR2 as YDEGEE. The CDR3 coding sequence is TGTGCCAGCAGCTTGGCCGCTAGGACCGGGGAGCTGTTTTTT. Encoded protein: CASSLAARTGELFF. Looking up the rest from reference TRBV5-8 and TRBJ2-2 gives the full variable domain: EAGVTQSPTHLIKTRGQQATLRCSPISGHTSVYWYQQALGLGLQFLLWYDEGEERNRGNFPPRFSGRQFPNYSSELNVNALELEDSALYLCASSLAARTGELFFGEGSRLTVL.

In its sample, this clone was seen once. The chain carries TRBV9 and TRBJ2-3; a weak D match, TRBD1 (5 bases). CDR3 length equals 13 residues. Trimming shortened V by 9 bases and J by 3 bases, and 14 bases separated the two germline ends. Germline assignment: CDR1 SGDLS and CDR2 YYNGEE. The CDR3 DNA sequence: TGTGCCACAACAGGATCTGAGACAGATACGCAGTATTTT. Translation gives CATTGSETDTQYF.

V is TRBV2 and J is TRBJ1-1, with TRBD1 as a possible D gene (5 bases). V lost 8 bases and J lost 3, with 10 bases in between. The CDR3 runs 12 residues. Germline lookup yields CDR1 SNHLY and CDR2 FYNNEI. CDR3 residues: CASGREDTEAFF. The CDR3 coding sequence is TGTGCCAGCGGCAGGGAGGACACTGAAGCTTTCTTT.

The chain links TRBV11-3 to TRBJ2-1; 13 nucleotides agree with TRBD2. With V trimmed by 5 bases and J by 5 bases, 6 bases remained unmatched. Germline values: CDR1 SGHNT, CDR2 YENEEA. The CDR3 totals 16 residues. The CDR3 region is CASSNRGTSGNNEQFF. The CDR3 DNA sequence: TGTGCCAGCAGCAATCGGGGGACTAGCGGGAACAATGAGCAGTTCTTC.

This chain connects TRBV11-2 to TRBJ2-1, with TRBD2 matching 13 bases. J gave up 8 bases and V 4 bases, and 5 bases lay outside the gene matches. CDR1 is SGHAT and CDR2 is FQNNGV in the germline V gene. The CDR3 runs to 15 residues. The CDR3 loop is CASSYGTSGKDEQFF. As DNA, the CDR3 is TGTGCCAGCAGCTACGGGACTAGCGGGAAAGATGAGCAGTTCTTC.

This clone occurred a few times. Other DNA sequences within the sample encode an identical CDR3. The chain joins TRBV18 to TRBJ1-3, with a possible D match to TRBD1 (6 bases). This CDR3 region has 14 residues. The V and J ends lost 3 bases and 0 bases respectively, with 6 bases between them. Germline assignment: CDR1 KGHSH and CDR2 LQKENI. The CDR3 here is CASSPDSSGNTIYF. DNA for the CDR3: TGTGCCAGCTCACCGGACAGCTCTGGAAACACCATATATTTT.

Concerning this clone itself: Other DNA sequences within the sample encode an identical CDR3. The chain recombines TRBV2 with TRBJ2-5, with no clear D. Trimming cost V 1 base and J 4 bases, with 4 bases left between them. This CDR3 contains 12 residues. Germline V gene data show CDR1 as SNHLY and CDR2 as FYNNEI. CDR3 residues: CASSEGRETQYF. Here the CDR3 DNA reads TGTGCCAGCAGTGAAGGCAGAGAGACCCAGTACTTC.

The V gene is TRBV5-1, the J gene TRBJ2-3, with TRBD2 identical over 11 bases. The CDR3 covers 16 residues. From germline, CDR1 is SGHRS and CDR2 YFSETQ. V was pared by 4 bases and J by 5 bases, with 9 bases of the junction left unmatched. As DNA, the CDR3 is TGCGCCAGCAGCCCCTTAGCGGGAGGGCTTGGAGATACGCAGTATTTT. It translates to CASSPLAGGLGDTQYF.

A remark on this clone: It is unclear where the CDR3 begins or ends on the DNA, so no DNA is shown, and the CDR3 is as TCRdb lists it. The CDR3 loop reads CASSVGPGQGGTGELFF. The chain employs TRBV9 and TRBJ2-2; TRBD1, the D gene given by the table, was not confirmed from the DNA. Germline CDR1 and CDR2: SGDLS and YYNGEE. The CDR3 length is 17 residues, termini included.

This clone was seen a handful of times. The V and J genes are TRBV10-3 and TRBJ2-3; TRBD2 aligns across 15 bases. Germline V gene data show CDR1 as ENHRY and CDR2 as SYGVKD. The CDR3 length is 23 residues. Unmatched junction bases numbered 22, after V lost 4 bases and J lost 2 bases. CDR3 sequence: CAISGGQGKPPGLAGGSTDTQYF. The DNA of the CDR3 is TGTGCCATCAGTGGGGGACAGGGGAAGCCTCCGGGACTAGCGGGAGGATCCACAGATACGCAGTATTTT.

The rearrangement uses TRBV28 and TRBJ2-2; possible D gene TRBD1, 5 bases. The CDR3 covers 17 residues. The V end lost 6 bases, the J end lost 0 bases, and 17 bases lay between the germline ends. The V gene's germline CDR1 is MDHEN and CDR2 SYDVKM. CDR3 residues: CASSARWTTANTGELFF. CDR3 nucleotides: TGTGCCAGCAGCGCCAGGTGGACAACAGCGAACACCGGGGAGCTGTTTTTT.

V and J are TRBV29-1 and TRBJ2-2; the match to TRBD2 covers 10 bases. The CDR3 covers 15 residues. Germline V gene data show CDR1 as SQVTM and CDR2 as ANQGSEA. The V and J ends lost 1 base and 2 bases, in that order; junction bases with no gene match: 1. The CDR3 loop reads CSVEALAGNTGELFF. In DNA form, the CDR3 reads TGCAGCGTTGAAGCACTAGCGGGAAACACCGGGGAGCTGTTTTTT.

CDR3 amino acids: CASSYGLAVAYEQYF. CDR3 DNA sequence: TGTGCCAGCAGTTATGGACTAGCGGTTGCCTACGAGCAGTACTTC. The chain joins TRBV6-5 to TRBJ2-7, with 10 bases identical to TRBD2. V shed 3 bases, J shed 2 bases, and the junction held 4 bases outside the gene matches. Germline values: CDR1 MNHEY, CDR2 SVGAGI. This CDR3 region has 15 residues.

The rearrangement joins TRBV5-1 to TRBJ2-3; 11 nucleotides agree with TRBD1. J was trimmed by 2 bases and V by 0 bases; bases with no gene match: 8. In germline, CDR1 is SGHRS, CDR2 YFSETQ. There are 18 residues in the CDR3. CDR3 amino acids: CASSLDPLGQGVTDTQYF. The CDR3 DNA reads TGCGCCAGCAGCTTGGACCCGCTGGGACAGGGGGTCACAGATACGCAGTATTTT.